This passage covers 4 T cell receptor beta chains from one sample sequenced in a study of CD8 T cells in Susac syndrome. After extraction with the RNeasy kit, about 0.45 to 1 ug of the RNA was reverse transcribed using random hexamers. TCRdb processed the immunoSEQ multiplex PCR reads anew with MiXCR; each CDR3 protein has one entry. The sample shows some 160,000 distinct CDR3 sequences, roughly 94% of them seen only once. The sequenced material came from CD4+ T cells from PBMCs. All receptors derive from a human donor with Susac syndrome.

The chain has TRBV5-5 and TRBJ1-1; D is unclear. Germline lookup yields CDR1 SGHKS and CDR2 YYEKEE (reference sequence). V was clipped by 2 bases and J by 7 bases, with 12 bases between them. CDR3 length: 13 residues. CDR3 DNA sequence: TGTGCCAGCAGCTTAGACCTCGCGCTTGAAGCTTTCTTT. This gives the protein CASSLDLALEAFF.

This CDR3 reads CSASGGLATNQETQYF. As DNA, the CDR3 is TGCAGTGCTAGCGGGGGGTTAGCGACCAATCAAGAGACCCAGTACTTC. The chain combines TRBV20-1 with TRBJ2-5, with TRBD2 matching over 7 bases. With V trimmed by 3 bases and J by 2 bases, 12 bases remained unmatched. Germline CDR1 DFQATT, CDR2 SNEGSKA (reference sequence). The CDR3 runs to 16 residues.

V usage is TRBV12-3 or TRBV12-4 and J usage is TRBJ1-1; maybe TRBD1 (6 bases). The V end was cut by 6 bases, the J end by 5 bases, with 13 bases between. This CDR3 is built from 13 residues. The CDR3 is CASSFTGRTEAFF. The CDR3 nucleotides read TGTGCCAGCAGCTTCACAGGGCGGACTGAAGCTTTCTTT.

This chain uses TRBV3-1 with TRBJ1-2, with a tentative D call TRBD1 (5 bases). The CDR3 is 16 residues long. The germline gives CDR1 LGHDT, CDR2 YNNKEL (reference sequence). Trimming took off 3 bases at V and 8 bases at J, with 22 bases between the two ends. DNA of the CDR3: TGTGCCAGCAGCCACGGGGGTTCGGTCGACCGAATGGGCTACACCTTC. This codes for CASSHGGSVDRMGYTF.